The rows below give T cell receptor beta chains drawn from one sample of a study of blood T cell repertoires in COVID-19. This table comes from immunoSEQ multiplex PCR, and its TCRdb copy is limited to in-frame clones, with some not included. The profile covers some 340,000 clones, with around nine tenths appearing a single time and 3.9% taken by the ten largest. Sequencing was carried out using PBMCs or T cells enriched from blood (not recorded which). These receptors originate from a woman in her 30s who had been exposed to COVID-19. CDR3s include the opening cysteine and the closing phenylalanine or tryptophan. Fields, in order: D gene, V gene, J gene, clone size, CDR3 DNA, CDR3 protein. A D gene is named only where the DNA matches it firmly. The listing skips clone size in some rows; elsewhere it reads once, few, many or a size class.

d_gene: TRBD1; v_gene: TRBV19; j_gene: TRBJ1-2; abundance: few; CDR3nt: TGTGCCAGTAGTATCGGCCCCGGGACAGGAAACTATGGCTACACCTTC; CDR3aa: CASSIGPGTGNYGYTF
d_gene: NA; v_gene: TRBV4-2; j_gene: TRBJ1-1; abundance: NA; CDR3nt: TGTGCCAGCAGCCCGGGGGGGAACACTGAAGCTTTCTTT; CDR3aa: CASSPGGNTEAFF
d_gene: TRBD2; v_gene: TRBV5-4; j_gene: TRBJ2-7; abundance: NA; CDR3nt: TGTGCCAGCACCGCAGGGTCGGGAGGGCAGTACTTC; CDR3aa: CASTAGSGGQYF
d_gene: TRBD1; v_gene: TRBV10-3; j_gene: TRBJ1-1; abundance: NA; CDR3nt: TGTGCCATCAGTGCCAACGAGGGACAGGGTAACACTGAAGCTTTCTTT; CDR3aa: CAISANEGQGNTEAFF
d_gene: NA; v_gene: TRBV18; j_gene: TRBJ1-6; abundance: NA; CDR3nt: TGTGCCAGCTCATCAGGGGTTTGGGTAACGGATTCACCCCTCCACTTT; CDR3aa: CASSSGVWVTDSPLHF
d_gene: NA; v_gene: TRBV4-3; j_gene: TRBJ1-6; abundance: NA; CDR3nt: TGCGCCAGCGGAAAGGACAGAGAGAATTCACCCCTCCACTTT; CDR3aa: CASGKDRENSPLHF
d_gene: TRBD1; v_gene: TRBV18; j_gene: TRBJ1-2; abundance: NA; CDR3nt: TGTGCCAGCTCACCCCCGGGACAGGAGGGCTATGGCTACACCTTC; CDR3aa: CASSPPGQEGYGYTF
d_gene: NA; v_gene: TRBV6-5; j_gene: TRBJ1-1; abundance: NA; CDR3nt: TGTGCCAGCAGTCGCCGGGACTCCGCGGCTGAAGCTTTCTTT; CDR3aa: CASSRRDSAAEAFF
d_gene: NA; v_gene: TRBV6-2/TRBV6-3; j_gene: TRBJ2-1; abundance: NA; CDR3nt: TGTGCCAGCAGTTACTCGGATCAGGGCGATCCCTTTTACAATGAGCAGTTCTTC; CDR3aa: CASSYSDQGDPFYNEQFF
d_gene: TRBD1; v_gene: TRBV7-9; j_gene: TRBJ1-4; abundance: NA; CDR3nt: TGTGCCAGCAGCTGGACAGGGGGTAATGAAAAACTGTTTTTT; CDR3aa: CASSWTGGNEKLFF
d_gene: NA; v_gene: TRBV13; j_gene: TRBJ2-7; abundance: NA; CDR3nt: TGTGCCAGCAGCTTGGACAGTTTAGGCTCCGAGCAGTACTTC; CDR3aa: CASSLDSLGSEQYF
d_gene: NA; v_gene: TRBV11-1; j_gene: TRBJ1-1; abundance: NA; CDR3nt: TGTGCCAGCAGCTTAGAGCTAAGGAACACTGAAGCTTTCTTT; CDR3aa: CASSLELRNTEAFF
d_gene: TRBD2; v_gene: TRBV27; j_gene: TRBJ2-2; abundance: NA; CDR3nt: TGTGCCAGCAGTCCTATCCTGACTAGCGGCAGCACCGGGGAGCTGTTTTTT; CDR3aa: CASSPILTSGSTGELFF
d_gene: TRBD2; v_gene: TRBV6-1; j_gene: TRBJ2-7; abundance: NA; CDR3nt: TGTGCCAGCCGAGCTAGCGGGGGGGCCGACGAGCAGTACTTC; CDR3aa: CASRASGGADEQYF
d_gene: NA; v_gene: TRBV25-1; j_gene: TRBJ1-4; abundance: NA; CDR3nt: TGTGCCAGCAACCCTAAGGTCGGGGAAAAACTGTTTTTT; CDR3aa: CASNPKVGEKLFF
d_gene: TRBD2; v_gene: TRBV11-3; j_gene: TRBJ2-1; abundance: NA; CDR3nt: TGTGCCAGCAGCCCCCGAGCGGGGTCATCCTACAATGAGCAGTTCTTC; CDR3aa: CASSPRAGSSYNEQFF
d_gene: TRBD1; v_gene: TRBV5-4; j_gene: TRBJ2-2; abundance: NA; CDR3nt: TGTGCCAGCAGCGACGGACAGGCGAACACCGGGGAGCTGTTTTTT; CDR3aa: CASSDGQANTGELFF
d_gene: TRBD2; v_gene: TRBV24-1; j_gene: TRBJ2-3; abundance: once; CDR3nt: TGTGCCACCAGTCACGGGACTAGCGGGGGGCGGTCAGATACGCAGTATTTT; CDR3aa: CATSHGTSGGRSDTQYF
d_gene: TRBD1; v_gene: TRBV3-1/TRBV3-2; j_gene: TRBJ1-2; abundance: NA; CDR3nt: TGTGCCAGCAGCCGACTGACAGGGACTAACTATGGCTACACCTTC; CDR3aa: CASSRLTGTNYGYTF
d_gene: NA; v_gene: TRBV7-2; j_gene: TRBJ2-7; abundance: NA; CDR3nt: TGTGCCAGCAGGGTGGCGGGCGAGCAGTACTTC; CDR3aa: CASRVAGEQYF
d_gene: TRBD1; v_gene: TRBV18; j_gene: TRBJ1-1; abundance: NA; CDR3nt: TGTGCCAGCATTACGACAGGGCTGAACACTGAAGCTTTCTTT; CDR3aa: CASITTGLNTEAFF
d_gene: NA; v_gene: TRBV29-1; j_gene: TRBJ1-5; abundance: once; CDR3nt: TGCAGCGTGAAACAGGGAGCGGACAATCAGCCCCAGCATTTT; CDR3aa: CSVKQGADNQPQHF